These T cell receptor beta chains were read from a single sample in a study of blood T cell repertoires in COVID-19. Libraries were prepared by immunoSEQ multiplex PCR; TCRdb keeps only in-frame clonotypes and omits some of them. The repertoire holds some 130,000 clones, about four fifths seen once, with about 4% in the top ten. The sequenced sample was peripheral blood. These receptor sequences come from an elderly woman with acute or convalescent COVID-19. Both conserved end residues are part of each CDR3. The order of the fields is clone size, J gene, V gene, CDR3 protein. The size of a clone is reported for some rows only, either as once, few or many, or as a class for expanded clones.

>-|TRBJ1-1|TRBV7-9
CASSFNRDTEAFF
>once|TRBJ1-4|TRBV7-9
CASSQLKTDRLNEKLFF
>-|TRBJ2-1|TRBV27
CASSTPGTGGYNEQFF
>-|TRBJ1-1|TRBV5-5
CASSRGSTEAFF
>-|TRBJ2-5|TRBV19
CASSIGHGGETQYF
>-|TRBJ1-1|TRBV9
CASSVYMGRNTEAFF
>-|TRBJ1-1|TRBV6-5
CASSLERRDTEAFF
>once|TRBJ1-1|TRBV4-3
CASSQERGRGTEAFF
>-|TRBJ2-1|TRBV7-9
CASSPGTGEFF
>-|TRBJ2-3|TRBV7-7
CASSRDRGVSDTQYF
>-|TRBJ2-1|TRBV20-1
CSARRSGGQFF
>once|TRBJ2-7|TRBV5-1
CASSLGGQGLYEQYF
>few|TRBJ1-4|TRBV12-3/TRBV12-4
CAAGRGNEKLFF
>few|TRBJ2-1|TRBV5-6
CASSLAGGGPPGEQFF
>few|TRBJ1-1|TRBV19
CASRNRQLDNTEAFF
>-|TRBJ1-3|TRBV7-9
CASSLQGSDTIYF
>-|TRBJ1-2|TRBV5-4
CASSLDRPAGYTF
>few|TRBJ2-7|TRBV5-4
CASSPGGGLSYEQYF
>-|TRBJ1-5|TRBV30
CAWSVGGYSNQPQHF
>-|TRBJ2-7|TRBV6-2/TRBV6-3
CASSFAAGGSVYEQYF
>-|TRBJ1-1|TRBV18
CASSPQGPNTEAFF
>-|TRBJ2-3|TRBV27
CASSFTRAGQTDTQYF
>few|TRBJ2-3|TRBV5-1
CASSLGSRGTDTQYF
>-|TRBJ2-2|TRBV5-1
CASSSLAGGNTGELFF
>few|TRBJ2-7|TRBV5-4
CASSRDPSTTAYEQYF
>-|TRBJ1-5|TRBV6-2/TRBV6-3
CASSYAGQPQHF
>-|TRBJ2-7|TRBV2
CAGPGAGRGEQYF